Here is one T cell receptor beta chain with its context. This PCR relied on a set of 60 Vbeta primers and 13 Jbeta primers. In the original analysis: Later, an analysis found about 77 million unique TCR beta chains, and 8.5 million to 14 million of these were shared. Sequencing used immunoSEQ multiplex PCR; TCRdb keeps in-frame clones, though not all of them. V and J calls and clone size come straight from that table; D and trimming were deduced from the DNA. The sample holds 150,000 to 250,000 clones, approximately 85% seen once. The sample belongs to a study of cytomegalovirus exposure and HLA in healthy donors. This CDR3 has 13 amino acids. Trimming shortened V by 5 bases and J by 10 bases, and 15 bases separated the two germline ends. Germline CDR1 and CDR2: SGHTA and FQGNSA.

The chain combines TRBV7-2 with TRBJ2-1; no definite D call. Material for sequencing was PBMCs. This clonotype was obtained from a girl aged 10-17 years in good health and CMV-seropositive. The CDR3 nucleotides read TGTGCCAGCAGCGCGCATCTCTCCGTCGAGCAGTTCTTC. It is translated as CASSAHLSVEQFF.